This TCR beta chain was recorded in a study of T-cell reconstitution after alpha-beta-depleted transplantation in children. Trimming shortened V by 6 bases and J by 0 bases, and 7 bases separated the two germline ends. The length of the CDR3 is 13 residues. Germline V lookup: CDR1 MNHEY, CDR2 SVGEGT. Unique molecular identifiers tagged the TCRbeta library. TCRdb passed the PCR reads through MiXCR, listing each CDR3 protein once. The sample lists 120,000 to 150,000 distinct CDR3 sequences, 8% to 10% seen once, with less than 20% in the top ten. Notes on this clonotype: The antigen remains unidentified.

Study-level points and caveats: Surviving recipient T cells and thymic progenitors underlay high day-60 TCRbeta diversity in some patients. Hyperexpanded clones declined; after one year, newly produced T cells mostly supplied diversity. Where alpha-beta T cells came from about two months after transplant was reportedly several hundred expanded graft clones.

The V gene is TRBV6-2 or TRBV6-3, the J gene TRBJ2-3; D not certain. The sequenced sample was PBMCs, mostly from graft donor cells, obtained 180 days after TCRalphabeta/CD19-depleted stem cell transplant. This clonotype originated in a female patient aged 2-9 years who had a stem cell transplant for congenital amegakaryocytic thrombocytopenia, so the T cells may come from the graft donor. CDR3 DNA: TGTGCCAGCAGACCCCCAAGCACAGATACGCAGTATTTT. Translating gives CASRPPSTDTQYF.